A single sample is the source of the 31 T cell receptor beta chains below, sequenced in a study of shared clonotypes between healthy human individuals. TCRdb's copy holds only in-frame clones and misses some; the assay was immunoSEQ multiplex PCR. The data contain hundreds of thousands of clones, around 90% of them singletons. Terminally differentiated effector memory CD45RA+ cells were left out of the naive CD8 fraction, which was CD45RO-negative and positively selected for CCR7. Sequencing used naive CD8+ T cells sorted from blood. Receptors were obtained from a young man in good health.

The chain employs TRBV7-8 and TRBJ2-2; 11 nucleotides agree with TRBD2. V trimming: 4 bases; J trimming: 6 bases; junction bases outside the gene matches: 4. The CDR3 is made up of 15 amino acids. CDR1 and CDR2 from the germline V gene are SGHVS and FQNEAQ. The CDR3 loop reads CASSSLAGGAGELFF. CDR3 bases: TGTGCCAGCAGCTCGCTAGCGGGAGGAGCCGGGGAGCTGTTTTTT.

The chain recombines TRBV28 with TRBJ2-1; D perhaps matches TRBD2 (5 bases). Germline loops: CDR1 MDHEN, CDR2 SYDVKM. V gave up 6 bases and J gave up 9 bases, with 27 bases separating them. This CDR3 is built from 17 residues. The CDR3: CASRTRSSWGNLSEQFF. In nucleotides, the CDR3 is TGTGCCAGCAGAACCCGGTCTAGCTGGGGTAATCTAAGTGAGCAGTTCTTC.

V and J are TRBV5-4 and TRBJ2-3; 9 nucleotides align to TRBD2. Germline assignment: CDR1 SGHNT and CDR2 YYREEE (reference sequence). V lost 4 bases to trimming and J lost 0 bases; unmatched junction nucleotides: 9. This CDR3 region has 17 residues. The CDR3 sequence is CASSDVAGGLSTDTQYF. CDR3 nucleotides: TGTGCCAGCAGCGATGTGGCGGGAGGGCTCAGCACAGATACGCAGTATTTT.

The CDR3: CATSPFRVETQYF. CDR3 bases: TGTGCCACCAGCCCGTTTCGGGTGGAGACCCAGTACTTC. The chain joins TRBV15 to TRBJ2-5; D gene ambiguous. V was shortened by 5 bases and J by 5 bases, with 12 bases between the two germline ends. This CDR3 region has 13 residues. The germline V gene encodes CDR1 LNHNV and CDR2 YYDKDF (reference sequence).

The rearrangement joins TRBV9 to TRBJ2-7; perhaps D is TRBD1 or TRBD2 (5 bases each). The V end was cut by 3 bases, the J end by 9 bases, with 28 bases between. CDR3 length: 17 amino acids. Per the germline V gene, CDR1 is SGDLS and CDR2 is YYNGEE. In nucleotides, the CDR3 is TGTGCCAGCAGCGACAACCAGGAAATAGGGACCGATTTTGGGCAGTACTTC. Protein: CASSDNQEIGTDFGQYF.

The CDR3 DNA reads TGCGCCAGCAGGACTACGCGGGGGGAGCTGTTTTTT. Residues: CASRTTRGELFF. The chain combines TRBV10-2 with TRBJ2-2, with D perhaps TRBD2 (5 bases). V shed 6 bases and J shed 8 bases, with 10 bases lying between them. Germline V gene sequence: CDR1 WSHSY, CDR2 SAAADI. The CDR3 has 12 residues.

This chain uses TRBV4-2 with TRBJ2-7; 10 nucleotides match TRBD2. The CDR3 covers 15 residues. The junction had 7 bases not matched to a gene; V was cut back by 3 bases and J by 5 bases. CDR1 is LGHNA, CDR2 YNFKEQ, per germline. CDR3 sequence: CASSQVSGRADEQYF. The CDR3 DNA reads as TGTGCCAGCAGCCAGGTGAGCGGGAGGGCCGACGAGCAGTACTTC.

V is TRBV27 and J is TRBJ2-1, with D unresolved. The V gene lost 7 bases and the J gene lost 3 bases, with 13 bases spanning the gap. The CDR3 consists of 14 residues. Germline V CDR1 and CDR2: MNHEY, SMNVEV (reference sequence). CDR3 sequence: CASKVLRFYNEQFF. CDR3 sequence (DNA): TGTGCCAGCAAAGTCTTGCGGTTCTACAATGAGCAGTTCTTC.

This clone was seen a handful of times. The chain links TRBV6-1 to TRBJ2-1; TRBD2 is a possible D gene (6 bases). The CDR3 length is 12 residues. CDR1 is MNHNS and CDR2 is SASEGT in the germline V gene. V was shortened by 10 bases and J by 5 bases, with 12 bases between the two germline ends. The DNA for the CDR3 is TGTGCCAACCTGGGACTGGACAATGAGCAGTTCTTC. Translated: CANLGLDNEQFF.

This chain links TRBV2 with TRBJ2-1, with 11 bases lining up with TRBD2. V was clipped by 0 bases and J by 6 bases; unmatched bases: 4. Germline-derived CDR1 and CDR2 are SNHLY and FYNNEI. The CDR3 is made up of 16 amino acids. In nucleotides, the CDR3 is TGTGCCAGCAGTGAAGCACTAGCGGGAGCCGGCAATGAGCAGTTCTTC. Translating gives CASSEALAGAGNEQFF.

The V call is TRBV29-1, the J call TRBJ2-3; TRBD2 matches at 12 bases. The CDR3 runs 18 residues. Germline V CDR1 and CDR2: SQVTM, ANQGSEA. With V trimmed by 5 bases and J by 0 bases, 12 bases remained unmatched. For the CDR3, the DNA is TGCAGCGTTCAGGGTCCGGGACTAGCGGGTTCTAGCACAGATACGCAGTATTTT. Translation gives CSVQGPGLAGSSTDTQYF.

The V and J genes are TRBV11-2 and TRBJ2-7, with D perhaps given as TRBD1 or TRBD2 (5 bases each). With 5 bases removed from V and 0 bases from J, the gap between germline ends came to 14 bases. The CDR3 totals 15 residues. From germline, CDR1 is SGHAT and CDR2 FQNNGV. CDR3 coding DNA: TGTGCCAGCAGCCCCTGGGATGGGGGCTCCTACGAGCAGTACTTC. This sequence encodes CASSPWDGGSYEQYF.

The chain links TRBV14 to TRBJ1-1, with D perhaps TRBD1 (5 bases). Trimming cost V 5 bases and J 11 bases, with 15 bases left between them. From germline, CDR1 is SGHDN and CDR2 FVKESK. The CDR3 covers 12 residues. The DNA for the CDR3 is TGTGCCAGCAGCGCCCACGGACATGAGGCTTTCTTT. It codes for CASSAHGHEAFF.

The genes are TRBV4-1 and TRBJ2-7; maybe TRBD2 (6 bases). V was pared by 4 bases and J by 2 bases, with 15 bases between. Germline assignment: CDR1 MGHRA and CDR2 YSYEKL. This CDR3 contains 15 residues. CDR3 nucleotides: TGCGCCAGCAGCCGCGGGATACTCCAGACCTACGAGCAGTACTTC. This encodes CASSRGILQTYEQYF.

This clone is a singleton in its sample. The V call is TRBV9, the J call TRBJ2-1, with D unresolved. Germline lookup yields CDR1 SGDLS and CDR2 YYNGEE. Between the trimmed V and J ends, which lost 4 bases and 4 bases, there was a span of 9 bases. This CDR3 comprises 13 residues. In DNA form, the CDR3 reads TGTGCCAGCAGCCCCAGCGAGTACAATGAGCAGTTCTTC. This sequence encodes CASSPSEYNEQFF. Full variable domain (rest looked up from reference TRBV9 and TRBJ2-1): DSGVTQTPKHLITATGQRVTLRCSPRSGDLSVYWYQQSLDQGLQFLIQYYNGEERAKGNILERFSAQQFPDLHSELNLSSLELGDSALYFCASSPSEYNEQFFGPGTRLTVL.

This chain connects TRBV13 to TRBJ1-1; the D is unclear. V lost 5 bases and J lost 0, with 1 base in between. The CDR3 has 11 amino acids. The V gene's germline CDR1 is PRHDT and CDR2 FYEKMQ (reference sequence). The DNA of the CDR3 is TGTGCCAGCAGCATGAACACTGAAGCTTTCTTT. Protein sequence: CASSMNTEAFF.

The chain combines TRBV4-1 with TRBJ2-3, with D perhaps assigned TRBD1 or TRBD2 (7 bases each). Per germline, CDR1 MGHRA and CDR2 YSYEKL. V shed 0 bases and J shed 14 bases, with 15 bases lying between them. This CDR3 comprises 13 residues. The CDR3 loop reads CASSQDLPGGAYF. CDR3 sequence (DNA): TGCGCCAGCAGCCAAGATTTGCCAGGGGGGGCGTATTTT.

The gene calls are TRBV28 and TRBJ2-2; 9 bases are a match to TRBD1. V was clipped by 5 bases and J by 5 bases; unmatched bases: 9. This CDR3 spans 16 amino acids. Germline V gene data show CDR1 as MDHEN and CDR2 as SYDVKM. The CDR3 DNA reads as TGTGCCAGCAGTGTATTACAGGGGGCTTCGACCGGGGAGCTGTTTTTT. This sequence encodes CASSVLQGASTGELFF.

This chain connects TRBV28 to TRBJ2-2; tentatively, D is TRBD1 (5 bases). CDR1 and CDR2 from the germline V gene are MDHEN and SYDVKM. V was pared by 6 bases and J by 0 bases, with 8 bases between. There are 14 residues in the CDR3. The CDR3 here is CASRPGPNTGELFF. The CDR3 bases are TGTGCCAGCAGACCAGGGCCGAACACCGGGGAGCTGTTTTTT.

This clone was counted once. The chain couples TRBV6-1 to TRBJ1-1; D uncertain. This CDR3 spans 14 amino acids. Trimming pared 5 bases from V and 1 base from J, leaving 11 bases between. Germline CDR1 MNHNS, CDR2 SASEGT. CDR3 bases: TGTGCCAGCAGTTCCCGGGCCCCGAACACTGAAGCTTTCTTT. This sequence encodes CASSSRAPNTEAFF.

The genes are TRBV10-2 and TRBJ2-1, with 7 nucleotides matching TRBD2. Looked up from germline, CDR1 is WSHSY and CDR2 is SAAADI. Trimming removed 2 bases from V and 6 bases from J; junction bases left unmatched: 4. This CDR3 spans 14 amino acids. The CDR3 region is CASSEGDYFNEQFF. The CDR3, as DNA: TGCGCCAGCAGTGAGGGGGACTATTTCAATGAGCAGTTCTTC.

The V and J genes are TRBV7-2 and TRBJ2-7; D could derive from TRBD1 or TRBD2 (5 bases each). This CDR3 contains 14 residues. V lost 1 base and J lost 3, with 10 bases in between. The germline V gene encodes CDR1 SGHTA and CDR2 FQGNSA. CDR3 protein: CASSLGVGGYEQYF. CDR3 in DNA: TGTGCCAGCAGCTTAGGGGTTGGGGGCTACGAGCAGTACTTC. The full variable domain, in which reference TRBV7-2 and TRBJ2-7 provide the parts outside the CDR3, is GAGVSQSPSNKVTEKGKDVELRCDPISGHTALYWYRQSLGQGLEFLIYFQGNSAPDKSGLPSDRFSAERTGGSVSTLTIQRTQQEDSAVYLCASSLGVGGYEQYFGPGTRLTVT.

The chain recombines TRBV10-3 with TRBJ1-6; no firm D call. The CDR3 has 14 amino acids. V was trimmed by 3 bases and J by 7 bases, leaving 10 bases between them. Germline lookup yields CDR1 ENHRY and CDR2 SYGVKD. DNA of the CDR3: TGTGCCATCAGTGAAGGAGGACCAAATTCACCCCTCCACTTT. Translation: CAISEGGPNSPLHF.

The rearrangement uses TRBV15 and TRBJ1-2; no clear D. V lost 1 base, J lost 2 bases, and 8 bases lay in between. The CDR3 runs to 14 residues. Looked up from germline, CDR1 is LNHNV and CDR2 is YYDKDF (reference sequence). This CDR3 is CATSRGPVNYGYTF. As DNA, the CDR3 is TGTGCCACCAGCAGAGGCCCTGTGAACTATGGCTACACCTTC.

CDR3: CASSPAGGETQYF. DNA of the CDR3: TGTGCCAGCAGCCCTGCTGGAGGAGAGACCCAGTACTTC. V gene TRBV7-3 combines with J gene TRBJ2-5; the D gene is possibly TRBD2 (5 bases). V was shortened by 5 bases and J by 4 bases, with 11 bases between the two germline ends. Per the germline V gene, CDR1 is SGHTA and CDR2 is FQGTGA. The CDR3 covers 13 residues.

The rearrangement links TRBV28 to TRBJ2-3; D perhaps matches TRBD1 (5 bases). Trimming removed 3 bases from V and 4 bases from J, with 14 bases in between. Germline loops: CDR1 MDHEN, CDR2 SYDVKM. The CDR3 totals 15 residues. CDR3 in DNA: TGTGCCAGCAGTTTCGAGCTGGGGCAGGCAGATACGCAGTATTTT. As protein: CASSFELGQADTQYF.

The rearrangement uses TRBV27 and TRBJ2-7; either TRBD1 or TRBD2 may fit D (5 bases each). The CDR3 is made up of 16 amino acids. Germline values: CDR1 MNHEY, CDR2 SMNVEV (reference sequence). Trimming pared 5 bases from V and 0 bases from J, leaving 17 bases between. CDR3 coding DNA: TGTGCCAGCAGTCCGATGCCGGGGCAAAGCTCCTACGAGCAGTACTTC. Amino acid sequence: CASSPMPGQSSYEQYF.

The genes are TRBV12-5 and TRBJ2-1, with TRBD2 matching over 9 bases. The CDR3 extends over 18 amino acids. The germline gives CDR1 LGHNT, CDR2 FRNRAP. V was clipped by 0 bases and J by 2 bases; unmatched bases: 8. The CDR3 DNA reads TGTGCTAGTGGTTTGGTTTTAGCGGGAGAGATCGCCTACAATGAGCAGTTCTTC. It translates to CASGLVLAGEIAYNEQFF.

The table lists this clone with a count of one. This chain joins TRBV4-1 and TRBJ2-1; maybe TRBD1 (6 bases). CDR1 is MGHRA, CDR2 YSYEKL, per germline. The V end lost 4 bases, the J end lost 0 bases, and 19 bases lay between the germline ends. This CDR3 has 18 residues. The CDR3 nucleotides are TGCGCCAGCAGCCCAAGACCGGGACACCAAGACTCCTACAATGAGCAGTTCTTC. Encoded protein: CASSPRPGHQDSYNEQFF.

The chain couples TRBV4-3 to TRBJ1-5; D is unclear. The germline V gene has CDR1 LGHNA and CDR2 YSLEER. The CDR3 is 15 amino acids. V was trimmed by 0 bases and J by 5 bases, leaving 11 bases between them. CDR3 in amino acids: CASSQDFLWDQPQHF. Written as DNA, the CDR3 is TGCGCCAGCAGCCAAGATTTTTTGTGGGATCAGCCCCAGCATTTT.

The table lists this clone with a count of one. J is TRBJ2-2 and V is TRBV27, with a tentative D call TRBD2 (6 bases). The CDR3 runs to 14 residues. The germline gives CDR1 MNHEY, CDR2 SMNVEV (reference sequence). V lost 11 bases and J lost 2, with 15 bases in between. CDR3 DNA: TGTGCCTCCCAGGGCGGGGATAACACCGGGGAGCTGTTTTTT. Protein sequence: CASQGGDNTGELFF.